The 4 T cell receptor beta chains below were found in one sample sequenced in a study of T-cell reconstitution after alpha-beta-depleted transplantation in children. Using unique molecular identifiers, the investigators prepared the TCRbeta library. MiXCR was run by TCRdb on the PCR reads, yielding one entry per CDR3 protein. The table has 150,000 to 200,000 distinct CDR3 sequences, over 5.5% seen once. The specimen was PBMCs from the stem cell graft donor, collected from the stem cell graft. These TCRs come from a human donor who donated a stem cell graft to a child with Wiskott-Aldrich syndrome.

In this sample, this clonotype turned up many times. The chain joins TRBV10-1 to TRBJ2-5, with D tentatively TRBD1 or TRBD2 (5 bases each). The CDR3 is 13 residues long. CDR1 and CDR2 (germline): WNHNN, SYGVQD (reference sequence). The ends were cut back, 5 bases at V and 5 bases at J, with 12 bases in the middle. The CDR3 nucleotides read TGCGCCAGCAGTCCGGTTGGGACCGAGACCCAGTACTTC. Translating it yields CASSPVGTETQYF.

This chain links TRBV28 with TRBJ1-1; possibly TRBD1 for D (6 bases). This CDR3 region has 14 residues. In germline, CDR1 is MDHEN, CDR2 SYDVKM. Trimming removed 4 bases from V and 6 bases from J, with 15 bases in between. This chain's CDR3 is CASSSTGSLAEAFF. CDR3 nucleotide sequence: TGTGCCAGCAGTTCCACAGGGTCCCTGGCTGAAGCTTTCTTT.

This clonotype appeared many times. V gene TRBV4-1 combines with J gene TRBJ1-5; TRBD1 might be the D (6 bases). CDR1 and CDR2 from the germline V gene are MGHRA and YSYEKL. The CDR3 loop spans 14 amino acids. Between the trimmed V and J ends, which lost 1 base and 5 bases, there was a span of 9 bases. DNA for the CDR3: TGCGCCAGCAGCCAAGGACAGGCTGATCAGCCCCAGCATTTT. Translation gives CASSQGQADQPQHF.

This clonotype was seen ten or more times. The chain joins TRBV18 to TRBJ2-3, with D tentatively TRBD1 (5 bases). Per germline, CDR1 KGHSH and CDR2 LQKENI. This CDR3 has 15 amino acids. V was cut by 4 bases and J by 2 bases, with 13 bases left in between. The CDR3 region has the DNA TGTGCCAGCTCACTCGACAGATCCCCCACAGATACGCAGTATTTT. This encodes CASSLDRSPTDTQYF.